These T cell receptor beta chains were read from a single sample in a study of blood T cell repertoires in COVID-19. Only in-frame clones appear in the TCRdb table, and some are missing; sequencing was by immunoSEQ multiplex PCR. The data show under 400,000 clones, around 90% seen once. Sequenced sample: peripheral blood. These TCRs come from a woman aged 60 to 75 with COVID-19, enrolled during active disease. Both conserved end residues are part of each CDR3. A D gene is named only where the DNA matches it firmly. The listing skips clone size in some rows; elsewhere it reads once, few, many or a size class.

D,V,size,J,DNA,CDR3
TRBD2,TRBV30,-,TRBJ2-2,TGTGCCTGGAGTGGGGGGCGGGGGGCCGGGGAGCTGTTTTTT,CAWSGGRGAGELFF
TRBD2,TRBV3-1/TRBV3-2,-,TRBJ2-7,TGTGCCAGCAGCCAAGTTGCGAAGCGGGGGGGACTCGAGCAGTACTTC,CASSQVAKRGGLEQYF
TRBD1,TRBV15,once,TRBJ2-7,TGTGCCACCAGGAGGGACAGGGGTAACTCCTACGAGCAGTACTTC,CATRRDRGNSYEQYF
-,TRBV28,-,TRBJ2-5,TGTGCCAGCAGTTTACTGACAGAGCAAGAGACCCAGTACTTC,CASSLLTEQETQYF
-,TRBV19,-,TRBJ1-2,TGTGCCAGTAGTATAGAAAGCTCGCCGAGGGGCTACACCTTC,CASSIESSPRGYTF
TRBD1,TRBV6-5,-,TRBJ2-5,TGTGCCAGCAGCCCCCTGGGGGACAGGGGGGAGACCCAGTACTTC,CASSPLGDRGETQYF
-,TRBV2,-,TRBJ1-2,TGTGCCAGCCAGGGGTCGAACTATGGCTACACCTTC,CASQGSNYGYTF
-,TRBV7-8,few,TRBJ1-2,TGTGCCAGCAGCCCAAAGAGGCTGGATGGCTACACCTTC,CASSPKRLDGYTF
-,TRBV20-1,-,TRBJ2-5,TGCAGTGCTCGGGTGGGAGAGACCCAGTACTTC,CSARVGETQYF
TRBD1,TRBV13,-,TRBJ1-6,TGTGCCAGCAGAGAGGGGGCTTCGAGCTCACCCCTCCACTTT,CASREGASSSPLHF
-,TRBV2,-,TRBJ2-7,TGTGCCAGCAGTCGTACCCAGGGCCCCTACGAGCAGTACTTC,CASSRTQGPYEQYF
TRBD1,TRBV29-1,-,TRBJ1-2,TGCAGCACCGGGACAGGGGGAGGTTATGGCTACACCTTC,CSTGTGGGYGYTF
-,TRBV5-3,-,TRBJ1-6,TGTGCCAGAAGCGCCGATAGCTCCTATAATTCACCCCTCCACTTT,CARSADSSYNSPLHF
-,TRBV7-8,once,TRBJ2-3,TGTGCCAGCAGCTCCCTCGACTGGACAGATACGCAGTATTTT,CASSSLDWTDTQYF
TRBD1,TRBV7-2,-,TRBJ1-6,TGTGCCAGCAGCCCGATCCGGGACAGGGGGCACTCACCCCTCCACTTT,CASSPIRDRGHSPLHF
-,TRBV6-5,-,TRBJ1-2,TGTGCCAGCAGTTTCTATGGTCAGGGCACTAACTATGGCTACACCTTC,CASSFYGQGTNYGYTF
-,TRBV7-2,few,TRBJ2-3,TGTGCCAGCAGCCCTAGGGGGTACCAGGCTACGGATACGCAGTATTTT,CASSPRGYQATDTQYF
-,TRBV11-2,-,TRBJ1-1,TGTGCCAGCAGCTTATCTGGGACTCCGGCACGGGACACTGAAGCTTTCTTT,CASSLSGTPARDTEAFF
-,TRBV18,-,TRBJ1-4,TGTGCCAGCTCACAACAGGGATTCCCAACTAATGAAAAACTGTTTTTT,CASSQQGFPTNEKLFF
TRBD1,TRBV2,-,TRBJ1-1,TGTGCCAGCAGTCACCGGACAGGGGCCACTGAAGCTTTCTTT,CASSHRTGATEAFF
TRBD1,TRBV24-1,-,TRBJ1-2,TGTGCCACCAGTGATTCGACTCGGGGACAGGGGGTCTATGGCTACACCTTC,CATSDSTRGQGVYGYTF
-,TRBV28,-,TRBJ1-2,TGTGCCAGCAGTTCGGCCGGCGGGGGGGGAGCTTATGGCTACACCTTC,CASSSAGGGGAYGYTF
-,TRBV5-1,-,TRBJ1-3,TGCGCCAGCAGCTTGTTGCAGGGGTTTTCTGGAAACACCATATATTTT,CASSLLQGFSGNTIYF
TRBD2,TRBV2,-,TRBJ2-1,TGTGCCAGCAGTGACCGGGGGGGGGCCTACAATGAGCAGTTCTTC,CASSDRGGAYNEQFF
TRBD2,TRBV3-1/TRBV3-2,once,TRBJ2-3,TGTGCCAGCAGCCAGGGTAGCGGGGGGTGGGGCACAGATACGCAGTATTTT,CASSQGSGGWGTDTQYF
-,TRBV4-2,-,TRBJ2-7,TGTGCCAGCAGCCAAGATAGTCGGGACATGAATTACTACGAGCAGTACTTC,CASSQDSRDMNYYEQYF
-,TRBV6-2/TRBV6-3,-,TRBJ1-5,TGTGCCAGCAGTGGCGGGGTTCAGCCCCAGCATTTT,CASSGGVQPQHF
-,TRBV7-2,-,TRBJ1-2,TGTGCCAGCAGCATATACCAGGGGACTAACTATGGCTACACCTTC,CASSIYQGTNYGYTF
-,TRBV18,-,TRBJ2-1,TGTGCCAGCTCACGTGAGAGGAACAATGAGCAGTTCTTC,CASSRERNNEQFF
-,TRBV5-8,-,TRBJ1-2,TGTGCCAGCAGCTCGGAAGGCGGCTATGGCTACACCTTC,CASSSEGGYGYTF
TRBD2,TRBV6-5,-,TRBJ2-4,TGTGCCAGCAGGGGACTAGCGGGAAAAAACATTCAGTACTTC,CASRGLAGKNIQYF
TRBD1,TRBV3-1/TRBV3-2,-,TRBJ1-1,TGTGCCAGCAGCTCCCACAGGGGGAAGGCTGAAGCTTTCTTT,CASSSHRGKAEAFF
-,TRBV5-1,-,TRBJ1-1,TGCGCCAGCAGCTTAAGCCGCAGGGGCGACTCCACTGAAGCTTTCTTT,CASSLSRRGDSTEAFF
-,TRBV19,-,TRBJ1-1,TGTGCCAGTAGACAACCCGCGGTGAACACTGAAGCTTTCTTT,CASRQPAVNTEAFF
-,TRBV7-9,-,TRBJ1-1,TGTGCCAGCAGCTTATCGGGAGGGGAGAACACTGAAGCTTTCTTT,CASSLSGGENTEAFF
-,TRBV18,-,TRBJ1-6,TGTGCCAGCTCACGGCAGGGGAGCGATAATTCACCCCTCCACTTT,CASSRQGSDNSPLHF
TRBD2,TRBV14,once,TRBJ2-2,TGTGCCAGCAGCCAAAGAAAGACTAGCGGGAACCCCGGGGAGCTGTTTTTT,CASSQRKTSGNPGELFF
TRBD1,TRBV3-1/TRBV3-2,-,TRBJ2-1,TGTGCCAGCAGCCCCGACAGGGGTGAATACAATGAGCAGTTCTTC,CASSPDRGEYNEQFF
TRBD1,TRBV19,-,TRBJ1-5,TGTGCCAGTAGTATCCCCGGGACAGCGCCCTACAAAGATCAGCCCCAGCATTTT,CASSIPGTAPYKDQPQHF
-,TRBV19,-,TRBJ1-2,TGTGCCAGTAATAGACTCAACGGGGACTATGGCTACACCTTC,CASNRLNGDYGYTF
TRBD1,TRBV5-1,-,TRBJ2-3,TGCGCCAGCAGCCCGGACGGGACAGGAGGGTATTTT,CASSPDGTGGYF
-,TRBV30,-,TRBJ1-1,TGTGCCTGGAACGACCCAGGAACAAGGAACACTGAAGCTTTCTTT,CAWNDPGTRNTEAFF
-,TRBV6-6,once,TRBJ2-5,TGTGCCATCACAAACCCGACGAGGGAGACCCAGTACTTC,CAITNPTRETQYF
-,TRBV6-6,-,TRBJ1-2,TGTGCCAGCAGACCCCCGGGAGGTCTTGGCTACACCTTC,CASRPPGGLGYTF
-,TRBV10-1,once,TRBJ1-1,TGCGCCAGCAGTCCTCCTGGTAGTCTAAAAGCTTTCTTT,CASSPPGSLKAFF
TRBD1,TRBV2,-,TRBJ1-1,TGTGCCAGCAGTGCACAGGGGGCCGTGAACACTGAAGCTTTCTTT,CASSAQGAVNTEAFF
TRBD1,TRBV5-1,-,TRBJ1-2,TGCGCCAGCAGCCCCGCGCCCGGGACAGGGAACTATGGCTACACCTTC,CASSPAPGTGNYGYTF
TRBD1,TRBV7-2,-,TRBJ1-5,TGTGCCAGCAGCCTACTAACCGGGACAGGGTATAATCAGCCCCAGCATTTT,CASSLLTGTGYNQPQHF
-,TRBV3-1/TRBV3-2,-,TRBJ1-5,TGTGCCAGCAGCCAATCTGGGGGCGGCTGGCGCAATCAGCCCCAGCATTTT,CASSQSGGGWRNQPQHF
-,TRBV20-1,-,TRBJ2-6,TGCAGTGCTAGTGGATCCAGATCTGGGGCCAACGTCCTGACTTTC,CSASGSRSGANVLTF